This is a list of T cell receptor beta chains from one sample in a study of T cell repertoires in cytomegalovirus infection. The antigens for these receptors are not known. MiXCR, applied by TCRdb to the reads, yields one record per CDR3 protein. The data show some 590,000 distinct CDR3 sequences, just under 40% seen once. Specimen: cultured PBMCs, collected from culture after CMV antigen stimulation. These receptors were obtained from a human donor in good health (CMV status not recorded). Some clones in this sample may be carry-over from other donors' samples. The CDR3 runs from the conserved cysteine through the conserved F or W. The D gene is left open where the match is weak. Clone size, where shown, is once, few, many, or a class for clones that have expanded.

len: 13
j_gene: TRBJ1-6
abundance: .
d_gene: TRBD1
v_gene: TRBV12-3/TRBV12-4
CDR3aa: CASSRQGFSPLHF

len: 19
j_gene: TRBJ2-1
abundance: .
d_gene: .
v_gene: TRBV7-9
CDR3aa: CASSLANRHTPLFNNEQFF

len: 16
j_gene: TRBJ2-3
abundance: .
d_gene: .
v_gene: TRBV7-2
CDR3aa: CASSFRGGGGTDTQYF

len: 18
j_gene: TRBJ2-1
abundance: few
d_gene: TRBD2
v_gene: TRBV7-6
CDR3aa: CASSTPGLAGGPYNEQFF

len: 13
j_gene: TRBJ1-2
abundance: few
d_gene: TRBD1
v_gene: TRBV6-1
CDR3aa: CASRLDREYGYTF

len: 16
j_gene: TRBJ2-2
abundance: .
d_gene: .
v_gene: TRBV7-6
CDR3aa: CASSTLPRSDTGELFF

len: 16
j_gene: TRBJ2-3
abundance: .
d_gene: TRBD2
v_gene: TRBV7-6
CDR3aa: CASKRTSGPHTDTQYF

len: 14
j_gene: TRBJ1-2
abundance: .
d_gene: TRBD1
v_gene: TRBV15
CDR3aa: CATSKGALDYGYTF

len: 18
j_gene: TRBJ2-3
abundance: .
d_gene: TRBD2
v_gene: TRBV7-2
CDR3aa: CASRLRLAGTRSTDTQYF

len: 16
j_gene: TRBJ1-2
abundance: .
d_gene: .
v_gene: TRBV11-2
CDR3aa: CASSPGTPVPSRGYTF

len: 15
j_gene: TRBJ2-7
abundance: .
d_gene: TRBD1
v_gene: TRBV15
CDR3aa: CATSRPDRVSYEQYF

len: 13
j_gene: TRBJ2-3
abundance: .
d_gene: .
v_gene: TRBV10-3
CDR3aa: CAIAPGDTDTQYF

len: 16
j_gene: TRBJ1-4
abundance: .
d_gene: .
v_gene: TRBV19
CDR3aa: CASSTRWEHKDEKLFF

len: 13
j_gene: TRBJ2-1
abundance: .
d_gene: .
v_gene: TRBV12-3/TRBV12-4
CDR3aa: CASNNRVYNEQFF

len: 13
j_gene: TRBJ1-6
abundance: .
d_gene: TRBD1
v_gene: TRBV6-1
CDR3aa: CASTILGQSPLHF

len: 14
j_gene: TRBJ2-3
abundance: .
d_gene: .
v_gene: TRBV12-3/TRBV12-4
CDR3aa: CASSFAPSTDTQYF

len: 15
j_gene: TRBJ1-3
abundance: .
d_gene: .
v_gene: TRBV4-1
CDR3aa: CASSQGYSDLNTIYF

len: 16
j_gene: TRBJ2-5
abundance: once
d_gene: .
v_gene: TRBV12-3/TRBV12-4
CDR3aa: CASTTGGAVRQETQYF

len: 14
j_gene: TRBJ2-1
abundance: few
d_gene: .
v_gene: TRBV12-3/TRBV12-4
CDR3aa: CASSLSRVNNEQFF

len: 16
j_gene: TRBJ2-7
abundance: .
d_gene: .
v_gene: TRBV18
CDR3aa: CASSPPNSVGIYEQYF

len: 15
j_gene: TRBJ2-7
abundance: .
d_gene: TRBD2
v_gene: TRBV7-8
CDR3aa: CASSGGGLADYEQYF

len: 14
j_gene: TRBJ2-7
abundance: .
d_gene: .
v_gene: TRBV6-6
CDR3aa: CASSGLWSTYEQYF

len: 17
j_gene: TRBJ2-1
abundance: many
d_gene: .
v_gene: TRBV7-2
CDR3aa: CASSLRTAIPAYNEQFF